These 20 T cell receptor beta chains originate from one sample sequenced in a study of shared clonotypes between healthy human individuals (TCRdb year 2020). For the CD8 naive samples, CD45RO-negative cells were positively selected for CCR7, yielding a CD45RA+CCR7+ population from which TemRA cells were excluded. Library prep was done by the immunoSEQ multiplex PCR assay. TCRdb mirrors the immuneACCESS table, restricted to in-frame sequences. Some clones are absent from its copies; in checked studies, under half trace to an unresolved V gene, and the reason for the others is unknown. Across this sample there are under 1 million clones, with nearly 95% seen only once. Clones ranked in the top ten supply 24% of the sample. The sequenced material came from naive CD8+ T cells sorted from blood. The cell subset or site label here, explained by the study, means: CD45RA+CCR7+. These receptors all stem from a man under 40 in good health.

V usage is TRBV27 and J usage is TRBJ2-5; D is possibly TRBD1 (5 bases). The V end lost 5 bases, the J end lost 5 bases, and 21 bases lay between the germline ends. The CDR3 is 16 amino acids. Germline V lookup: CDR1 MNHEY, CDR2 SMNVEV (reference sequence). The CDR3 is CASSLRAQKIKETQYF. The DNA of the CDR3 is TGTGCCAGCAGTCTCAGGGCCCAGAAAATTAAGGAGACCCAGTACTTC.

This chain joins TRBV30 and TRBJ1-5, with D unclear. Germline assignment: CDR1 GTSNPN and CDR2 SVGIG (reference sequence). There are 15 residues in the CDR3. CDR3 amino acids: CAYEHGSHSNQPQHF. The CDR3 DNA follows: TGTGCATACGAACACGGCAGCCATAGCAATCAGCCCCAGCATTTT.

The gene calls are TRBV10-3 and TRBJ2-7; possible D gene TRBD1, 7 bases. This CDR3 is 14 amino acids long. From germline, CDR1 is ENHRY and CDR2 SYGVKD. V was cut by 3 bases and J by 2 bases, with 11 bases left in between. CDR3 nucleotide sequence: TGTGCCATCAGTGACAGGGGGGTCCCCTACGAGCAGTACTTC. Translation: CAISDRGVPYEQYF.

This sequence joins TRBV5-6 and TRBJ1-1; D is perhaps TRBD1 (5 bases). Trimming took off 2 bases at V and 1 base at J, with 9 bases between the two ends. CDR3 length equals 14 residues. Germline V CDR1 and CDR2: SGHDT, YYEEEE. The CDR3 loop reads CASSFGTENTEAFF. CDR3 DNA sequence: TGTGCCAGCAGCTTCGGGACGGAGAACACTGAAGCTTTCTTT.

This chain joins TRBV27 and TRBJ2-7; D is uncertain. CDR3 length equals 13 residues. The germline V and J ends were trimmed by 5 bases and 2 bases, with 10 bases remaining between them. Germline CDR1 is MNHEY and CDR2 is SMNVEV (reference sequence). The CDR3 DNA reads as TGTGCCAGCAGTCAAATCGGAACCTACGAGCAGTACTTC. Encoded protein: CASSQIGTYEQYF.

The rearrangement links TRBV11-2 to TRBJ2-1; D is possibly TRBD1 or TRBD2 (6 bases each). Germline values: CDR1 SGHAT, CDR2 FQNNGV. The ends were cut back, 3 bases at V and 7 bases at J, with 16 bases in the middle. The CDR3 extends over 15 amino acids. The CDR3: CASSLIIGGLNEQFF. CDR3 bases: TGTGCCAGCAGCTTGATCATCGGGGGCCTAAATGAGCAGTTCTTC.

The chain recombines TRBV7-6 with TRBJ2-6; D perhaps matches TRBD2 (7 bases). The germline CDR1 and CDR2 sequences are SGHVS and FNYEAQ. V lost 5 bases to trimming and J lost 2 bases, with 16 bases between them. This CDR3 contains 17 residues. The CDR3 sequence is CASSPRLGGAGANVLTF. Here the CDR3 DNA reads TGTGCCAGCAGCCCTCGCCTAGGGGGGGCTGGGGCCAACGTCCTGACTTTC.

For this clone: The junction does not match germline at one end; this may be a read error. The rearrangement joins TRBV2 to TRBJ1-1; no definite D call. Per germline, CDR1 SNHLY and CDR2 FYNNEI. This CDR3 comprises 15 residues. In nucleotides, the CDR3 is TGTGCCAGCAGTGTGAGCGGGGTCACGAACACTAAAGCTTTCTTT. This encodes CASSVSGVTNTKAFF.

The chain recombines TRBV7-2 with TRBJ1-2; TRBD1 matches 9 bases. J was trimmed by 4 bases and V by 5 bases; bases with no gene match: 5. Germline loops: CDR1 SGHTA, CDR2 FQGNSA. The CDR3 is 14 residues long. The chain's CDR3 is CASSVDRGIYGYTF. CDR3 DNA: TGTGCCAGCAGCGTGGACAGGGGAATCTATGGCTACACCTTC.

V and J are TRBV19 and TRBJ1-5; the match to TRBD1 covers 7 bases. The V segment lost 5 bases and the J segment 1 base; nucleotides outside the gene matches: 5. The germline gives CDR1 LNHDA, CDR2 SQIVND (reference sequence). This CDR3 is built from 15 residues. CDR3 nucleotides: TGTGCCAGTAGTGGACGGGACAGCAGCAATCAGCCCCAGCATTTT. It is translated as CASSGRDSSNQPQHF.

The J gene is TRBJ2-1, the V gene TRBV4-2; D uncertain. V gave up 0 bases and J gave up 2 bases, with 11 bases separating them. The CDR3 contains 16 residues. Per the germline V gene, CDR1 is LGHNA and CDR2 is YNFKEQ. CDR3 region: CASSQERLDTYNEQFF. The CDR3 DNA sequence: TGTGCCAGCAGCCAAGAGAGGCTAGATACCTACAATGAGCAGTTCTTC.

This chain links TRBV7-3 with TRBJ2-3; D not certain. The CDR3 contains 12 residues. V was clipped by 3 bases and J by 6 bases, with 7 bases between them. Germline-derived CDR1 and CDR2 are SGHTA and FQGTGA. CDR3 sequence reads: CASSLVGDTQYF. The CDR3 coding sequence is TGTGCCAGCAGCTTGGTTGGGGATACGCAGTATTTT.

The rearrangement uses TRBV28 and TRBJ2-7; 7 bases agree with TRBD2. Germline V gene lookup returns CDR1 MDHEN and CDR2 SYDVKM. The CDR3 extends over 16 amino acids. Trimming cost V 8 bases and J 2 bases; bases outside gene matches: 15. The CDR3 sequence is CASAPGGGEGAYEQYF. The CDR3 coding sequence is TGTGCCAGCGCACCCGGGGGTGGGGAGGGAGCCTACGAGCAGTACTTC.

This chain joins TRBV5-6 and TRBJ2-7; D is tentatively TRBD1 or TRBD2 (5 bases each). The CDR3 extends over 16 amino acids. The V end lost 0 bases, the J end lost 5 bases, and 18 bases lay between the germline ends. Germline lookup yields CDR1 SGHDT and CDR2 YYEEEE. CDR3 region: CASSLAGRRSGNEQYF. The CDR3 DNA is TGTGCCAGCAGCTTGGCGGGGCGCAGGTCCGGGAACGAGCAGTACTTC.

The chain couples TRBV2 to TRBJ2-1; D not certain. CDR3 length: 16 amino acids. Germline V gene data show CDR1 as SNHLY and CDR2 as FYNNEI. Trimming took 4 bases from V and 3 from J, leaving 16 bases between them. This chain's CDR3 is CASSGFDAPGYNEQFF. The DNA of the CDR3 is TGTGCCAGCAGTGGATTTGACGCCCCCGGCTACAATGAGCAGTTCTTC. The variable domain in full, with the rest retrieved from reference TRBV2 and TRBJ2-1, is EPEVTQTPSHQVTQMGQEVILRCVPISNHLYFYWYRQILGQKVEFLVSFYNNEISEKSEIFDDQFSVERPDGSNFTLKIRSTKLEDSAMYFCASSGFDAPGYNEQFFGPGTRLTVL.

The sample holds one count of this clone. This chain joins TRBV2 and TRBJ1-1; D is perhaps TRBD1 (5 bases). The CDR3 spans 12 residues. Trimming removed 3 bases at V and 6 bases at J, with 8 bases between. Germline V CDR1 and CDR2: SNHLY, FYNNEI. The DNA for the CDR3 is TGTGCCAGCAGTGAGGGGGGACCTGAAGCTTTCTTT. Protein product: CASSEGGPEAFF.

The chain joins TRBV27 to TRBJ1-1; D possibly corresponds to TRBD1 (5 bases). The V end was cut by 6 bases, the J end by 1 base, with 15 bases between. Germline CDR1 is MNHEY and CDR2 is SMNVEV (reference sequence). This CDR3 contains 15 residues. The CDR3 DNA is TGTGCCAGCAGCTCCTTCAGGGAACGGAACACTGAAGCTTTCTTT. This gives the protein CASSSFRERNTEAFF.

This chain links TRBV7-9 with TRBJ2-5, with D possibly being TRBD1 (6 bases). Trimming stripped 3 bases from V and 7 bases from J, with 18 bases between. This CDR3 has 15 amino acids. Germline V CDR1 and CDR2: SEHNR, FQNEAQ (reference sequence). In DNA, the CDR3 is TGTGCCAGCAGCTTTCATGACACTCCCAGGGGGACCCAGTACTTC. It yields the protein CASSFHDTPRGTQYF.

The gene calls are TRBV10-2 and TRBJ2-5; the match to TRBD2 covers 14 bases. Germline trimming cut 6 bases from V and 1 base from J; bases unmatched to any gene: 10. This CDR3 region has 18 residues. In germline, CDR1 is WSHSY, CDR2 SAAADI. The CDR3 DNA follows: TGCGCCAGCAGACCCAGACTAGCGGGAGGGCCTGGCCAAGAGACCCAGTACTTC. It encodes CASRPRLAGGPGQETQYF.

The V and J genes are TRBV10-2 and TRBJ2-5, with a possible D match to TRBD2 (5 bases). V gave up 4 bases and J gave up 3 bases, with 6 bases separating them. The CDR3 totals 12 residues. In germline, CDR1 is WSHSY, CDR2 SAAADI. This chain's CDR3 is CASSGAEETQYF. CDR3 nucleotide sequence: TGCGCCAGCAGTGGAGCGGAAGAGACCCAGTACTTC.